The rows below give T cell receptor beta chains drawn from one sample of a study of shared clonotypes between healthy human individuals. TCRdb's copy holds only in-frame clones and misses some; the assay was immunoSEQ multiplex PCR. The sample lists around 2.1 million clones; more than 85% were seen once. Sequenced input: naive CD8+ T cells from PBMCs. These receptors all stem from a man younger than 35 in good health. Some clones in this sample may be carry-over from other donors' samples. The CDR3 runs from the conserved cysteine through the conserved F or W. The D gene is left open where the match is weak. Expanded clones are given a class, and other clones once, few, many or no size at all.

d_gene	abundance	v_gene	j_gene	CDR3aa	CDR3nt
-	-	TRBV27	TRBJ2-3	CASSLLGTDTQYF	TGTGCCAGCAGTTTATTGGGGACGGATACGCAGTATTTT
-	-	TRBV6-1	TRBJ2-1	CASSESYNEQFF	TGTGCCAGCAGTGAGTCTTACAATGAGCAGTTCTTC
-	-	TRBV2	TRBJ2-1	CASEAEAAEQFF	TGTGCCAGCGAGGCGGAGGCGGCTGAGCAGTTCTTC
-	-	TRBV15	TRBJ2-3	CATSRDLDPGGRTDTQYF	TGTGCCACCAGCAGAGATTTAGATCCGGGCGGTCGCACAGATACGCAGTATTTT
TRBD2	-	TRBV7-9	TRBJ2-3	CASSPRLAGGLTDTQYF	TGTGCCAGCAGCCCAAGACTAGCGGGAGGCCTCACAGATACGCAGTATTTT
-	-	TRBV5-4	TRBJ2-7	CASSLGTDYEQYF	TGTGCCAGCAGCTTGGGGACAGACTACGAGCAGTACTTC
-	-	TRBV5-1	TRBJ1-4	CASSLEGSRREKLFF	TGCGCCAGCAGCTTGGAGGGGTCCCGGCGGGAAAAACTGTTTTTT
-	-	TRBV27	TRBJ2-3	CASSLAVKDTQYF	TGTGCCAGCAGTTTAGCGGTCAAAGATACGCAGTATTTT
TRBD2	-	TRBV29-1	TRBJ2-1	CSVEAPSGRPDNEQFF	TGCAGCGTTGAAGCACCTAGCGGGAGGCCTGACAATGAGCAGTTCTTC
TRBD1	-	TRBV4-3	TRBJ1-1	CASSQAGTGWTEAFF	TGCGCCAGCAGCCAAGCTGGGACAGGGTGGACTGAAGCTTTCTTT
TRBD1	-	TRBV6-6	TRBJ2-1	CASSQGAGNEQFF	TGTGCCAGCAGCCAGGGGGCGGGGAATGAGCAGTTCTTC
TRBD1	-	TRBV10-3	TRBJ2-7	CAISESIGQGYEQYF	TGTGCCATCAGTGAGTCGATAGGACAGGGCTACGAGCAGTACTTC
-	-	TRBV27	TRBJ2-7	CASSPGGSYEQYF	TGTGCCAGCAGTCCCGGGGGCAGCTACGAGCAGTACTTC
-	-	TRBV9	TRBJ2-1	CASSVGGSYNEQFF	TGTGCCAGCAGCGTCGGCGGATCCTACAATGAGCAGTTCTTC
TRBD1	few	TRBV19	TRBJ1-5	CASSAGTGFDGNQPQHF	TGTGCCAGTAGTGCCGGGACAGGGTTTGACGGCAATCAGCCCCAGCATTTT
TRBD2	-	TRBV28	TRBJ2-1	CASSPLGGRTSGSYNEQFF	TGTGCCAGCAGTCCACTCGGGGGGAGGACTAGCGGGAGCTACAATGAGCAGTTCTTC
-	-	TRBV4-2	TRBJ2-7	CASSQAIVSSYEQYF	TGTGCCAGCAGCCAAGCGATTGTCAGCTCCTACGAGCAGTACTTC
-	-	TRBV9	TRBJ2-7	CASSLTPYEQYF	TGTGCCAGCAGCCTAACCCCTTACGAGCAGTACTTC
-	-	TRBV7-9	TRBJ1-2	CASSRPPRELNYGYTF	TGTGCCAGCAGCCGACCCCCTCGGGAGCTAAACTATGGCTACACCTTC
-	-	TRBV10-3	TRBJ2-5	CAISESRTQETQYF	TGTGCCATCAGTGAGTCACGGACGCAAGAGACCCAGTACTTC
-	-	TRBV9	TRBJ2-2	CASSVGGGENTGELFF	TGTGCCAGCAGCGTGGGGGGAGGCGAGAACACCGGGGAGCTGTTTTTT
-	-	TRBV7-8	TRBJ2-1	CASSSRQRPSYNEQFF	TGTGCCAGCAGCTCCCGTCAGCGGCCCTCCTACAATGAGCAGTTCTTC
-	-	TRBV10-3	TRBJ2-2	CAISEENTGELFF	TGTGCCATCAGTGAGGAGAACACCGGGGAGCTGTTTTTT
-	-	TRBV18	TRBJ2-7	CASSPWTSKSGEQYF	TGTGCCAGCTCACCCTGGACCAGTAAATCTGGCGAGCAGTACTTC
TRBD1	-	TRBV27	TRBJ1-2	CASSHSRQGPSGYTF	TGTGCCAGCAGCCACTCTCGACAGGGGCCAAGTGGCTACACCTTC
-	-	TRBV28	TRBJ2-3	CASSLGAVHADTQYF	TGTGCCAGCAGTTTAGGGGCAGTCCATGCAGATACGCAGTATTTT
-	-	TRBV7-9	TRBJ2-7	CASSLGGWALYEQYF	TGTGCCAGCAGCTTAGGGGGGTGGGCCCTCTACGAGCAGTACTTC
-	once	TRBV5-6	TRBJ1-1	CASSQGTTEAFF	TGTGCCAGCAGCCAAGGGACAACTGAAGCTTTCTTT
TRBD1	-	TRBV29-1	TRBJ1-1	CSGKGTGTEAFF	TGCAGCGGAAAAGGGACAGGGACCGAAGCTTTCTTT
-	few	TRBV28	TRBJ1-1	CASSLTGMNTEAFF	TGTGCCAGCAGTCTGACGGGTATGAACACTGAAGCTTTCTTT